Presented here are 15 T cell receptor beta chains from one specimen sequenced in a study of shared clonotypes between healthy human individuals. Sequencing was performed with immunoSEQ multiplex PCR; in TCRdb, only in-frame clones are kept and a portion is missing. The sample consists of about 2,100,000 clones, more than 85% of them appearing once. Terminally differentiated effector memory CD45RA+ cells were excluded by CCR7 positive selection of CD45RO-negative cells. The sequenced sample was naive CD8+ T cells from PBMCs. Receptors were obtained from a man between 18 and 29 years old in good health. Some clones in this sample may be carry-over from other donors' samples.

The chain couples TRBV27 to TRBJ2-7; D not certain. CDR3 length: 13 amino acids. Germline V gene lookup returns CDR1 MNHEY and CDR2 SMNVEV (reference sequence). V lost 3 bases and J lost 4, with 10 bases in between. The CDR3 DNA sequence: TGTGCCAGCAGTTTCTTCCCGACTTACGAGCAGTACTTC. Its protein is CASSFFPTYEQYF.

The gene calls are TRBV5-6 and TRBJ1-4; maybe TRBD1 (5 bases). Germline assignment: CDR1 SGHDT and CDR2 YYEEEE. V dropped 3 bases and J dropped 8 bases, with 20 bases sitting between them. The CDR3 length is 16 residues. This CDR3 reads CASSWGVGREGEKLFF. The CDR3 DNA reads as TGTGCCAGCAGCTGGGGGGTCGGCAGGGAGGGAGAAAAACTGTTTTTT.

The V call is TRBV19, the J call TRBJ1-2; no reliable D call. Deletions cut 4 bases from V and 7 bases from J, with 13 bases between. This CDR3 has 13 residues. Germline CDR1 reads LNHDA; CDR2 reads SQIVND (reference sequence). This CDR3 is CASSTVRAGGYTF. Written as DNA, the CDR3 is TGTGCCAGTAGTACCGTTAGGGCCGGTGGCTACACCTTC.

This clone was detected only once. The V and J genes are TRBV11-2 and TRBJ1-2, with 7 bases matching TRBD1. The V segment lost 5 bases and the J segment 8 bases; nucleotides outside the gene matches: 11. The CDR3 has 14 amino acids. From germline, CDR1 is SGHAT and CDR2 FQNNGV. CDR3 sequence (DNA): TGTGCCAGCAGCCCGAGGGACAGCTATGGAGGCTACACCTTC. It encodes CASSPRDSYGGYTF.

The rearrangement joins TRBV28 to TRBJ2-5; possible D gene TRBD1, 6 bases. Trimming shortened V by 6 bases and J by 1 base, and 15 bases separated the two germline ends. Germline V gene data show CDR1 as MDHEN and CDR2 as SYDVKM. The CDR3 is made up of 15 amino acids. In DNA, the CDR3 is TGTGCCAGCAGCAACAGACAGGCCTTCCAAGAGACCCAGTACTTC. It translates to CASSNRQAFQETQYF.

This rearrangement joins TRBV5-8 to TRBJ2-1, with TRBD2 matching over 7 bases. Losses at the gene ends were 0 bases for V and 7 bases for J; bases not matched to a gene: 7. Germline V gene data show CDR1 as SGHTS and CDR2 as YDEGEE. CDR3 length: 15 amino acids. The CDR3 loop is CASSLDGGGFNEQFF. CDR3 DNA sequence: TGTGCCAGCAGCTTGGACGGCGGGGGATTTAATGAGCAGTTCTTC.

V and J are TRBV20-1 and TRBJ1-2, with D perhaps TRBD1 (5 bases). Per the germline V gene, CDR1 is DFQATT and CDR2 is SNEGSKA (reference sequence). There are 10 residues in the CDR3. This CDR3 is CRSGTNGYTF. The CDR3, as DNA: TGCAGGTCCGGGACTAATGGCTACACCTTC.

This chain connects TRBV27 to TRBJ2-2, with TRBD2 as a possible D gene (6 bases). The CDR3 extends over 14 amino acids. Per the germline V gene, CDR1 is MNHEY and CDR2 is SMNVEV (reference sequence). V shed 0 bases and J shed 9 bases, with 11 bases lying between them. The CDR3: CASSLSFGGRELFF. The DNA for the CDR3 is TGTGCCAGCAGTTTATCGTTCGGAGGGAGGGAGCTGTTTTTT.

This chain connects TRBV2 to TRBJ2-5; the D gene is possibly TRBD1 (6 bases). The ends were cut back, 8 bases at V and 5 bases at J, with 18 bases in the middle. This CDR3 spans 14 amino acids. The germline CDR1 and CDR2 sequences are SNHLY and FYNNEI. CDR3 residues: CASSVVGARETQYF. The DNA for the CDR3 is TGTGCCAGCTCGGTGGTGGGGGCTAGGGAGACCCAGTACTTC.

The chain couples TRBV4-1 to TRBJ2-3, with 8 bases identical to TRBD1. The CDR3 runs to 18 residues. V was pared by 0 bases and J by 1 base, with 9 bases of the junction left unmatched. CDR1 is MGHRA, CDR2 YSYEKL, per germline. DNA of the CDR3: TGCGCCAGCAGCCAAGAGGAGGCGCTACAGGGGGGCACAGATACGCAGTATTTT. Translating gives CASSQEEALQGGTDTQYF.

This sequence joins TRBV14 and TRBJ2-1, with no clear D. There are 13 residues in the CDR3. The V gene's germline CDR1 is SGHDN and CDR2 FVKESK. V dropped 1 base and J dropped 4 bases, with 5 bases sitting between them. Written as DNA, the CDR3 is TGTGCCAGCAGCCAAGCGGTTTACAATGAGCAGTTCTTC. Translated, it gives CASSQAVYNEQFF. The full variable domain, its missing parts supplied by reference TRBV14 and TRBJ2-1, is EAGVTQFPSHSVIEKGQTVTLRCDPISGHDNLYWYRRVMGKEIKFLLHFVKESKQDESGMPNNRFLAERTGGTYSTLKVQPAELEDSGVYFCASSQAVYNEQFFGPGTRLTVL.

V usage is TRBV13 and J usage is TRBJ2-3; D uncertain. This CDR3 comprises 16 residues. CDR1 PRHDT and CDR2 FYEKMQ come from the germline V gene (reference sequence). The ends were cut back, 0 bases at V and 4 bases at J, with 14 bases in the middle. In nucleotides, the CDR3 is TGTGCCAGCAGCTTAGGCCGAGCTCCATCCCCAGATACGCAGTATTTT. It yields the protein CASSLGRAPSPDTQYF.

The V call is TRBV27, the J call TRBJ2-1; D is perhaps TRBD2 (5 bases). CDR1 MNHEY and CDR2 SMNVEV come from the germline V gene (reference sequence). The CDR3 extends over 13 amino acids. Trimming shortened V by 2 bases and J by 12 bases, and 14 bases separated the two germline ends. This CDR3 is CASSLTLAGGQFF. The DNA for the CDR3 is TGTGCCAGCAGTTTAACCCTAGCCGGAGGGCAGTTCTTC.

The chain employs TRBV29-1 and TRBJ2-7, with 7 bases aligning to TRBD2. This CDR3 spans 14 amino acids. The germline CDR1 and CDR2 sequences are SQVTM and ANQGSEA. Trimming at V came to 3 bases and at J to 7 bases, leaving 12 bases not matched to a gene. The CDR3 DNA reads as TGCAGCGTTGAGCTAACAAGCGGGGAGGCAGAGCAGTACTTC. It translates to CSVELTSGEAEQYF.

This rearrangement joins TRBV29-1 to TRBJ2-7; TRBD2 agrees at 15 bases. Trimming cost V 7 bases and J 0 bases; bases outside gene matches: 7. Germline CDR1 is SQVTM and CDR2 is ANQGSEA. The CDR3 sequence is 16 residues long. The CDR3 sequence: CSAKGTSGGISYEQYF. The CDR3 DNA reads TGCAGCGCTAAAGGGACTAGCGGGGGGATCTCCTACGAGCAGTACTTC.